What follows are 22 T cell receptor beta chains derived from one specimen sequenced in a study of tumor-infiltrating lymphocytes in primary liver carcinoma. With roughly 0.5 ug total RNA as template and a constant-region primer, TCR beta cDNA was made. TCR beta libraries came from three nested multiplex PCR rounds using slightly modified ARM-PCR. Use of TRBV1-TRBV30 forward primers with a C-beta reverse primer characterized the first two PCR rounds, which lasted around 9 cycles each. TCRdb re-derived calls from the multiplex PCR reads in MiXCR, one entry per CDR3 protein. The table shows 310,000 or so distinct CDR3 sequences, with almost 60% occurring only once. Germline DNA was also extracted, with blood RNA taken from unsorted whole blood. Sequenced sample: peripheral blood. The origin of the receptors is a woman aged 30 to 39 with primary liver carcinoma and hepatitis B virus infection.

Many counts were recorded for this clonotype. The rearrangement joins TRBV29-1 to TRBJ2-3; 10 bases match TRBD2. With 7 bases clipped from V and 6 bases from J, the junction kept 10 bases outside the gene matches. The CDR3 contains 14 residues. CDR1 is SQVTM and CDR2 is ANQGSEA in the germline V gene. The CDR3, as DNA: TGCAGCGCCGAGGGTAATAGCGGGAGGGATACGCAGTATTTT. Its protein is CSAEGNSGRDTQYF.

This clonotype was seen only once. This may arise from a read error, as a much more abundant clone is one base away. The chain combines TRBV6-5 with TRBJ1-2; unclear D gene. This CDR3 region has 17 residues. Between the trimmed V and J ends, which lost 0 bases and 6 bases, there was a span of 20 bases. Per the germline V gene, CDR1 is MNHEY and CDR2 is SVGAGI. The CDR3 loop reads CASSYSIGEGRSHGYTF. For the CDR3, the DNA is TGTGCCAGCAGTTACTCGATCGGGGAAGGAAGGAGCCATGGCTACACCTTC.

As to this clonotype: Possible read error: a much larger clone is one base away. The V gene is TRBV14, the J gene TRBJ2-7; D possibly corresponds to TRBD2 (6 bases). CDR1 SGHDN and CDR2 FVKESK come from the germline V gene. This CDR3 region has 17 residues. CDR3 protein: CASSKESAETRSYEQYF. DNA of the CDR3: TGTGCCAGCAGCAAAGAGTCGGCGGAGACTAGGTCCTACGAGCAGTACTTC. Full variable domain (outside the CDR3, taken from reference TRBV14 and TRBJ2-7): EAGVTQFPSHSVIEKGQTVTLRCDPISGHDNLYWYRRVMGKEIKFLLHFVKESKQDESGMPNNRFLAERTGGTYSTLKVQPAELEDSGVYFCASSKESAETRSYEQYFGPGTRLTVT.

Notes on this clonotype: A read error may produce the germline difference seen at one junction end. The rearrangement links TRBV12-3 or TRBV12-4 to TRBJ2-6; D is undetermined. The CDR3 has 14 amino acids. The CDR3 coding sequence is TGTGCCAGCAGTCATTTCTCTAGGGCCAACGTCCTGACTTTC. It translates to CASSHFSRANVLTF.

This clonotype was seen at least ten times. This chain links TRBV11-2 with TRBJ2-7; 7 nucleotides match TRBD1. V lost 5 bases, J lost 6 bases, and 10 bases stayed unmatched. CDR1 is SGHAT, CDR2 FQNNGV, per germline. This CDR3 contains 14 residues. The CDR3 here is CASSISGTASEQYF. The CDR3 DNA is TGTGCCAGCAGCATATCCGGGACAGCTTCCGAGCAGTACTTC. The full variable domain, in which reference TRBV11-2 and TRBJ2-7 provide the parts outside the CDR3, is EAGVAQSPRYKIIEKRQSVAFWCNPISGHATLYWYQQILGQGPKLLIQFQNNGVVDDSQLPKDRFSAERLKGVDSTLKIQPAKLEDSAVYLCASSISGTASEQYFGPGTRLTVT.

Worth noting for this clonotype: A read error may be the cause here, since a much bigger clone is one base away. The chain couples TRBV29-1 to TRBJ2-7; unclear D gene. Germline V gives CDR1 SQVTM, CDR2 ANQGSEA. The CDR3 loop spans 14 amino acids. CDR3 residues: CSVVQVLRFYVQYF. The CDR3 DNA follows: TGCAGCGTTGTCCAGGTCTTACGGTTCTACGTGCAGTACTTC.

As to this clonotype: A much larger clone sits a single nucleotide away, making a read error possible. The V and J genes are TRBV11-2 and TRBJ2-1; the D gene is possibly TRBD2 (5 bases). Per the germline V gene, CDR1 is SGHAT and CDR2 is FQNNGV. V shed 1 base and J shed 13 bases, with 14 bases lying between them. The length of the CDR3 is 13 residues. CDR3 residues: CASSLVTVRVQFF. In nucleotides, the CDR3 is TGTGCCAGCAGCTTAGTAACGGTGAGGGTACAGTTCTTC.

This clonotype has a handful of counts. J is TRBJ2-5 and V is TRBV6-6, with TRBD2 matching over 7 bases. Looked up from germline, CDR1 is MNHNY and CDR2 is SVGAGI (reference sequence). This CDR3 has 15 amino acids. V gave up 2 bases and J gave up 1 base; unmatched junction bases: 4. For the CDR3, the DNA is TGTGCCAGCAGTTACGGGGGGGTAATCCAAGAGACCCAGTACTTC. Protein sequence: CASSYGGVIQETQYF.

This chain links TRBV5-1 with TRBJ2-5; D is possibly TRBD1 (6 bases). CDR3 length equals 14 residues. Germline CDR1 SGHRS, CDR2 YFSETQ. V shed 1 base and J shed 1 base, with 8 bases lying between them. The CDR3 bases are TGCGCCAGCAGCTTGCAGGGGCCCCAAGAGACCCAGTACTTC. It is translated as CASSLQGPQETQYF. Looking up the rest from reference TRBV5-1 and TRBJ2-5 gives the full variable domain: KAGVTQTPRYLIKTRGQQVTLSCSPISGHRSVSWYQQTPGQGLQFLFEYFSETQRNKGNFPGRFSGRQFSNSRSEMNVSTLELGDSALYLCASSLQGPQETQYFGPGTRLLVL.

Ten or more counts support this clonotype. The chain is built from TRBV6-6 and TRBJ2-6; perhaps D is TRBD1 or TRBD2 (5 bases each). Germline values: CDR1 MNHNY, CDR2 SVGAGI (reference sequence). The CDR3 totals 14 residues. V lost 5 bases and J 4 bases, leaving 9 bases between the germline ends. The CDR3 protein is CASSPGSGANVLTF. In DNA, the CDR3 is TGTGCCAGCAGTCCAGGGAGCGGGGCCAACGTCCTGACTTTC.

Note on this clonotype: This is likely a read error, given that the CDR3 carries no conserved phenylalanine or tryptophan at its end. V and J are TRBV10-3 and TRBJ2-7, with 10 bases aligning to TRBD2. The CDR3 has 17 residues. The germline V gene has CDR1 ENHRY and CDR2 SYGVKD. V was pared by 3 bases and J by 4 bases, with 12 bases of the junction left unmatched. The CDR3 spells CAISEAGGSSGWYEQYL. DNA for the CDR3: TGTGCCATCAGTGAAGCGGGAGGGTCCTCCGGGTGGTACGAGCAGTACCTC.

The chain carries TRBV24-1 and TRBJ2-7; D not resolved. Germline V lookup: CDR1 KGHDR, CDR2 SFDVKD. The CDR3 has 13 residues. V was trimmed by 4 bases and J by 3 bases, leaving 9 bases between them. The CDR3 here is CATSDAFNYEQYF. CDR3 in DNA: TGTGCCACCAGTGACGCTTTCAACTACGAGCAGTACTTC.

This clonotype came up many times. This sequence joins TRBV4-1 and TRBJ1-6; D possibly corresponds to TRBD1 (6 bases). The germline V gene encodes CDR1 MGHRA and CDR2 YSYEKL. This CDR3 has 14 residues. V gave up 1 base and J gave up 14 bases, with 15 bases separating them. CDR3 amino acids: CASSQVGGPSTLHF. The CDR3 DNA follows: TGCGCCAGCAGCCAAGTAGGGGGGCCATCCACCCTCCACTTT.

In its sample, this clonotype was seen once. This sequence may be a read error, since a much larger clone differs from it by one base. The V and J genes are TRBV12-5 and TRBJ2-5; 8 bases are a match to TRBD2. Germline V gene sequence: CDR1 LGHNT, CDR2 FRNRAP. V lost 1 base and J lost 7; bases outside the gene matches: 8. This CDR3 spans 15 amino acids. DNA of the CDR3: TGTGCTAGTGGTTTGGGGGGACTAGAGAAAGGGACCCAGTACTTC. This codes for CASGLGGLEKGTQYF.

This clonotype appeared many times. The CDR3 DNA reads TGCAGCGTCTTTCAGGGTGGCACCGGGGAGCTGTTTTTT. Translation: CSVFQGGTGELFF. The chain joins TRBV29-1 to TRBJ2-2; possibly TRBD1 for D (5 bases). V lost 6 bases to trimming and J lost 4 bases, with 12 bases between them. CDR3 length: 13 amino acids. Germline CDR1 is SQVTM and CDR2 is ANQGSEA.

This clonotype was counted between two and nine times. Here the CDR3 reads CASSVKREGPETQYF. CDR3 DNA: TGTGCCAGCAGCGTAAAGCGGGAGGGCCCAGAGACCCAGTACTTC. The V gene is TRBV7-9, the J gene TRBJ2-5, with 10 positions matching TRBD2. Germline V CDR1 and CDR2: SEHNR, FQNEAQ (reference sequence). This CDR3 has 15 amino acids. The V gene end was trimmed by 5 bases and the J gene end by 4 bases; junction bases not matched to a gene: 7.

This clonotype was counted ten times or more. The CDR3 DNA follows: TGTGCCAGCAGCTTAGAGGGATGGTACGAGCAGTACTTC. This sequence encodes CASSLEGWYEQYF. J is TRBJ2-7 and V is TRBV11-2, with D uncertain. V lost 0 bases to trimming and J lost 4 bases, with 7 bases between them. Germline-derived CDR1 and CDR2 are SGHAT and FQNNGV. The CDR3 has 13 residues.

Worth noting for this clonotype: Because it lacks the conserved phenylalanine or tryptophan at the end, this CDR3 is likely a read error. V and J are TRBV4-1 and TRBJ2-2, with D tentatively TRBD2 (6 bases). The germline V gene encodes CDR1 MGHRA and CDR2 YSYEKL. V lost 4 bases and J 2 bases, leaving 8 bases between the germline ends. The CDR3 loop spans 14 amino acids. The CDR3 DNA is TGCGCCAGCAGCCTGGGACTTAACACCGGGGAGCTGTTTTCT. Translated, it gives CASSLGLNTGELFS.

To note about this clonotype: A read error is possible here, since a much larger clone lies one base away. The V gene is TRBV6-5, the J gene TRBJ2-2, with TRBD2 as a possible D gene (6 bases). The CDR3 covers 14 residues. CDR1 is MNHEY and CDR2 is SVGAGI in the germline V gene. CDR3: CANSKGLVTGELFF. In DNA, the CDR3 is TGTGCCAACAGTAAGGGACTCGTAACCGGGGAGCTGTTTTTT.

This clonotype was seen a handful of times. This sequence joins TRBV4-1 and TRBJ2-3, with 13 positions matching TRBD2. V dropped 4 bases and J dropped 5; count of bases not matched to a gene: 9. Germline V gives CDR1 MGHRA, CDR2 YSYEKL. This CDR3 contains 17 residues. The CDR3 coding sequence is TGCGCCAGCAGCCGAGAACTAGCGGGAGGGAGTAGAGATACGCAGTATTTT. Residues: CASSRELAGGSRDTQYF.

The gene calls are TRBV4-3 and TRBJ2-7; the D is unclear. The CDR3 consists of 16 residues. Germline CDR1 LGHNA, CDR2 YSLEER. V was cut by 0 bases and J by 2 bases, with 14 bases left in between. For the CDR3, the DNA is TGCGCCAGCAGCCAAGAACAACTCCCCCCGACCTACGAGCAGTACTTC. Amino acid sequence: CASSQEQLPPTYEQYF.

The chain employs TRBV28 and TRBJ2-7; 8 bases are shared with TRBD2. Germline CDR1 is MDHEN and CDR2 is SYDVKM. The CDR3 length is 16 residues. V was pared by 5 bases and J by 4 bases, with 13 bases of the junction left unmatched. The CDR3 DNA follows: TGTGCCAGCAGTCCATCCGGGGGGGGAGGGATGTACGAGCAGTACTTC. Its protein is CASSPSGGGGMYEQYF.